Following are 15 T cell receptor beta chains from one sample sequenced in a study of OX40 agonist ivuxolimab in advanced cancers. Data came from immunoSEQ multiplex PCR; TCRdb stores just in-frame clones and leaves some out. The sample lists some 70,000 clones; about 80% were seen once. Specimen: CD4+ or CD8+ T cells sorted from blood, collected in a trial of the OX40 agonist ivuxolimab. These receptors all come from an adult with an advanced solid tumor such as melanoma, head and neck, liver or kidney cancer.

The CDR3 DNA follows: TGTGCCACCAGCCGACAGACAGGGGGCGGTGAAAAACTGTTTTTT. Protein sequence: CATSRQTGGGEKLFF. The chain is built from TRBV15 and TRBJ1-4; 10 bases line up with TRBD1. Trimming removed 5 bases from V and 7 bases from J; junction bases left unmatched: 7. CDR1 and CDR2 from the germline V gene are LNHNV and YYDKDF (reference sequence). There are 15 residues in the CDR3.

Only a few counts were recorded for this clone. The V call is TRBV5-4, the J call TRBJ1-2; no reliable D call. Deletions cut 2 bases from V and 5 bases from J, with 13 bases between. The CDR3 is made up of 14 amino acids. Germline CDR1 is SGHNT and CDR2 is YYREEE (reference sequence). CDR3 bases: TGTGCCAGCAGCTTCGGAGGTGGAGGATATGGCTACACCTTC. Amino acid sequence: CASSFGGGGYGYTF.

V and J are TRBV11-3 and TRBJ2-4; D remains unclear. Germline V gene lookup returns CDR1 SGHNT and CDR2 YENEEA. The CDR3 is 14 amino acids. With 4 bases removed from V and 0 bases from J, the gap between germline ends came to 7 bases. The CDR3 DNA is TGTGCCAGCAGCTCTGGGCTAGCCAAAAACATTCAGTACTTC. Translated, it gives CASSSGLAKNIQYF.

This clone showed up just once. The V and J genes are TRBV15 and TRBJ1-2; 8 nucleotides match TRBD1. Germline trimming cut 0 bases from V and 4 bases from J; bases unmatched to any gene: 7. CDR1 is LNHNV and CDR2 is YYDKDF in the germline V gene (reference sequence). The CDR3 runs 16 residues. In nucleotides, the CDR3 is TGTGCCACCAGCAGAGATTGGCAGGGGGCCAGCTATGGCTACACCTTC. Translated, it gives CATSRDWQGASYGYTF.

V and J are TRBV15 and TRBJ2-1, with a possible D match to TRBD1 (5 bases). Trimming removed 2 bases at V and 4 bases at J, with 12 bases between. Germline assignment: CDR1 LNHNV and CDR2 YYDKDF (reference sequence). The CDR3 totals 15 residues. The CDR3 here is CATSRKGREYNEQFF. For the CDR3, the DNA is TGTGCCACCAGCAGAAAGGGGCGTGAGTACAATGAGCAGTTCTTC.

This clone was recorded only once. The CDR3, as DNA: TGCGCCAGCAGCTTGGCCCAAAATGATGAAGCTTTCTTT. It codes for CASSLAQNDEAFF. The chain has TRBV5-1 and TRBJ1-1; D not resolved. The V end lost 0 bases, the J end lost 7 bases, and 10 bases lay between the germline ends. Per germline, CDR1 SGHRS and CDR2 YFSETQ. The CDR3 covers 13 residues.

The chain uses TRBV15 and TRBJ2-2; D may be TRBD2 (6 bases). The germline CDR1 and CDR2 sequences are LNHNV and YYDKDF (reference sequence). The CDR3 contains 15 residues. Trimming pared 5 bases from V and 2 bases from J, leaving 12 bases between. CDR3 loop: CATSSQAGNTGELFF. The CDR3, as DNA: TGTGCCACCAGCTCCCAGGCGGGAAACACCGGGGAGCTGTTTTTT. Full variable domain (remainder filled in from reference TRBV15 and TRBJ2-2): DAMVIQNPRYQVTQFGKPVTLSCSQTLNHNVMYWYQQKSSQAPKLLFHYYDKDFNNEADTPDNFQSRRPNTSFCFLDIRSPGLGDTAMYLCATSSQAGNTGELFFGEGSRLTVL.

The chain has TRBV11-3 and TRBJ1-1; the D gene is possibly TRBD1 (6 bases). CDR1 and CDR2 from the germline V gene are SGHNT and YENEEA. CDR3 length: 15 residues. Trimming cost V 7 bases and J 0 bases, with 15 bases left between them. As DNA, the CDR3 is TGTGCCAGCACCCCGGGGGGGCCTTTGAACACTGAAGCTTTCTTT. Translation gives CASTPGGPLNTEAFF.

V is TRBV7-2 and J is TRBJ1-5; no firm D call. The CDR3 spans 12 residues. Germline CDR1 SGHTA, CDR2 FQGNSA. V was shortened by 2 bases and J by 5 bases, with 4 bases between the two germline ends. The CDR3 nucleotides read TGTGCCAGCAGCTTATCGTATCAGCCCCAGCATTTT. It translates to CASSLSYQPQHF.

This sequence joins TRBV5-3 and TRBJ1-3; 7 bases map to TRBD1. TRBV5-3 is classed as an ORF, of uncertain function. The CDR3 is 16 amino acids. Losses at the gene ends were 4 bases for V and 6 bases for J; bases not matched to a gene: 13. The CDR3 DNA sequence: TGTGCCAGAAGCACAAGAACAGGGGTGCTCAAAAACACCATATATTTT. This sequence encodes CARSTRTGVLKNTIYF.

The chain employs TRBV27 and TRBJ1-5, with D maybe TRBD1 (5 bases). Germline V lookup: CDR1 MNHEY, CDR2 SMNVEV (reference sequence). This CDR3 is built from 15 residues. The V end was cut by 0 bases, the J end by 4 bases, with 10 bases between. This CDR3 reads CASSLSRWGNQPQHF. Here the CDR3 DNA reads TGTGCCAGCAGTTTATCGCGATGGGGGAATCAGCCCCAGCATTTT.

Points on this clone: Germline is not matched at one junction end, which may reflect a read error. This sequence joins TRBV7-2 and TRBJ2-3; D is possibly TRBD1 or TRBD2 (5 bases each). The CDR3 runs 14 residues. Germline-derived CDR1 and CDR2 are SGHTA and FQGNSA. Written as DNA, the CDR3 is TGTGCCAGCAGCTTAAGTCCGGGGCCAGATGCGCAGTATTTT. It encodes CASSLSPGPDAQYF.

The V and J genes are TRBV7-3 and TRBJ2-2; the D is unclear. Trimming stripped 4 bases from V and 6 bases from J, with 12 bases between. The germline V gene has CDR1 SGHTA and CDR2 FQGTGA. CDR3 length: 14 residues. The CDR3 DNA reads as TGTGCCAGCAGCTCAGCCCTTAAGGCCGGGGAGCTGTTTTTT. This gives the protein CASSSALKAGELFF.

The chain links TRBV7-2 to TRBJ2-2; D perhaps matches TRBD2 (5 bases). Trimming shortened V by 9 bases and J by 4 bases, and 21 bases separated the two germline ends. Germline V CDR1 and CDR2: SGHTA, FQGNSA. The CDR3 loop spans 16 amino acids. The CDR3 region has the DNA TGTGCCAGTCAGCTTAGAGAAGCTGGGAGCACCGGGGAGCTGTTTTTT. This translates into CASQLREAGSTGELFF.

The rearrangement uses TRBV5-5 and TRBJ2-7; perhaps TRBD2 as D (6 bases). Germline loops: CDR1 SGHKS, CDR2 YYEKEE (reference sequence). Trimming took off 0 bases at V and 0 bases at J, with 10 bases between the two ends. The CDR3 is 15 residues long. CDR3: CASSLASVPSYEQYF. In DNA, the CDR3 is TGTGCCAGCAGCTTGGCTAGCGTCCCCTCCTACGAGCAGTACTTC.